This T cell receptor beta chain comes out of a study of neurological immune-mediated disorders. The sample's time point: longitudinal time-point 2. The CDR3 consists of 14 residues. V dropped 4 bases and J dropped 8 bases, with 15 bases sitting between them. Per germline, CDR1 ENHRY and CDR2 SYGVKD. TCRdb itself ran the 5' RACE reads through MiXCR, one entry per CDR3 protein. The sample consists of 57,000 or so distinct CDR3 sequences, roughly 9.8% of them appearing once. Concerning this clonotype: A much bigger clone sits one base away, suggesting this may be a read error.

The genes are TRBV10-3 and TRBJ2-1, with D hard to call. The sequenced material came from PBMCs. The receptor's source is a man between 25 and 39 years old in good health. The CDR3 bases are TGTGCCATCAGTGGACGGAGCCCAGTGGATGAGCAGTTCTTC. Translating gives CAISGRSPVDEQFF.